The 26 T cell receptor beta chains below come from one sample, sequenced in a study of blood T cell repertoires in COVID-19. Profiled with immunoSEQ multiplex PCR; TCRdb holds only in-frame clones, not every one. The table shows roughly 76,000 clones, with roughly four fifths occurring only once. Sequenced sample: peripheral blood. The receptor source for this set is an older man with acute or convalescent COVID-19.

This chain's CDR3 is CASSLSGTGLSHTEAFF. CDR3 coding DNA: TGTGCCAGCAGCCTCTCCGGGACAGGCTTAAGCCACACTGAAGCTTTCTTT. The rearrangement links TRBV11-2 to TRBJ1-1; 8 bases fit TRBD1. CDR3 length equals 17 residues. Germline trimming cut 5 bases from V and 3 bases from J; bases unmatched to any gene: 14. CDR1 SGHAT and CDR2 FQNNGV come from the germline V gene.

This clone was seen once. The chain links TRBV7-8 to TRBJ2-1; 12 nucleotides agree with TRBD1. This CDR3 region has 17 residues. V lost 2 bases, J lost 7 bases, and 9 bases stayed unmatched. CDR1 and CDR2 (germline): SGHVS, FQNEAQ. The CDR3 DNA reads TGTGCCAGCAGCTTACGTACGGGACAGGGGGCTGGTAATGAGCAGTTCTTC. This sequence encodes CASSLRTGQGAGNEQFF.

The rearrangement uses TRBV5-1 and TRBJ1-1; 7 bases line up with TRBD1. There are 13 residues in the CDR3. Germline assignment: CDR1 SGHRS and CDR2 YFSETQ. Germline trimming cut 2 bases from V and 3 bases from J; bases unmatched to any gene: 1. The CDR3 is CASSFTGDTEAFF. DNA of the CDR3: TGCGCCAGCAGCTTTACAGGGGACACTGAAGCTTTCTTT.

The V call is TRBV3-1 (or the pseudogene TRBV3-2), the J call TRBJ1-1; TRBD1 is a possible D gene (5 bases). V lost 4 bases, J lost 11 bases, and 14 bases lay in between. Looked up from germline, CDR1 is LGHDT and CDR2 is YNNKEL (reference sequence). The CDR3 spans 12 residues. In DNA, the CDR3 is TGTGCCAGCAGCCCTCAGGGACTTCGCGCTTTCTTT. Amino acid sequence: CASSPQGLRAFF.

CDR3 nucleotide sequence: TGTGCCACCCGGACAGGGGTTGGGGCCAACGTCCTGACTTTC. Amino acid sequence: CATRTGVGANVLTF. The rearrangement joins TRBV19 to TRBJ2-6; TRBD1 matches at 9 bases. The germline V gene has CDR1 LNHDA and CDR2 SQIVND (reference sequence). V shed 10 bases, J shed 3 bases, and the junction held 4 bases outside the gene matches. This CDR3 contains 14 residues. Full variable domain (rest looked up from reference TRBV19 and TRBJ2-6): DGGITQSPKYLFRKEGQNVTLSCEQNLNHDAMYWYRQDPGQGLRLIYYSQIVNDFQKGDIAEGYSVSREKKESFPLTVTSAQKNPTAFYLCATRTGVGANVLTFGAGSRLTVL.

DNA of the CDR3: TGTGCCAGCAGCTTAGGAGGGGGGGCACTTGATGGCTACACCTTC. This encodes CASSLGGGALDGYTF. V gene TRBV7-2 combines with J gene TRBJ1-2, with TRBD1 as a possible D gene (6 bases). Looked up from germline, CDR1 is SGHTA and CDR2 is FQGNSA. This CDR3 comprises 15 residues. Between the trimmed V and J ends, which lost 1 base and 6 bases, there was a span of 15 bases.

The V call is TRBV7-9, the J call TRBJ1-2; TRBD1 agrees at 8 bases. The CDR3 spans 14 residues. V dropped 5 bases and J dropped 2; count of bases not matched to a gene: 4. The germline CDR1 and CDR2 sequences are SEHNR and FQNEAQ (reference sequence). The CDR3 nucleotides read TGTGCCAGCAGCGTATGGGACAGGAACTATGGCTACACCTTC. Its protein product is CASSVWDRNYGYTF.

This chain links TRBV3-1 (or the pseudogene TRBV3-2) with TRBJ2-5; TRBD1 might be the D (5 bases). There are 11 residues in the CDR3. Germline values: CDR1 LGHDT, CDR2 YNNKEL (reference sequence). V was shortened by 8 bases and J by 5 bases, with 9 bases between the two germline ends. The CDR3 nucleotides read TGTGCCAGCGGCAGGGTGGAGACCCAGTACTTC. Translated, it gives CASGRVETQYF.

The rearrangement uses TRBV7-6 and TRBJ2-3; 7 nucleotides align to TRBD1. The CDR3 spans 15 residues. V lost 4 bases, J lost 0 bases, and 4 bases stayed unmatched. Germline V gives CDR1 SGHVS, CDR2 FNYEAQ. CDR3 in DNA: TGTGCCAGCAGCTCTACGGGACAGAGCACAGATACGCAGTATTTT. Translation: CASSSTGQSTDTQYF.

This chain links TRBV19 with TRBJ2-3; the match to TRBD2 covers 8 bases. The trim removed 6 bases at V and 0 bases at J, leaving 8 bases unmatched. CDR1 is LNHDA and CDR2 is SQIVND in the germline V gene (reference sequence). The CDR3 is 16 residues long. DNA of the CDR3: TGTGCCAGTAGCACCGGACTAGCCTATAGCACAGATACGCAGTATTTT. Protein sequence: CASSTGLAYSTDTQYF.

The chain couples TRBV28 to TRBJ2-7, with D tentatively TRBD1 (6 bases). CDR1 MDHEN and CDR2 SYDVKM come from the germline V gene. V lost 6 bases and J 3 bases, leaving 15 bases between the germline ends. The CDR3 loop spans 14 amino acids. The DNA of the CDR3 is TGTGCCAGCAGGGGCAACAGGGTGGGCTACGAGCAGTACTTC. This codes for CASRGNRVGYEQYF. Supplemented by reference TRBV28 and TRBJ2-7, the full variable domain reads DVKVTQSSRYLVKRTGEKVFLECVQDMDHENMFWYRQDPGLGLRLIYFSYDVKMKEKGDIPEGYSVSREKKERFSLILESASTNQTSMYLCASRGNRVGYEQYFGPGTRLTVT.

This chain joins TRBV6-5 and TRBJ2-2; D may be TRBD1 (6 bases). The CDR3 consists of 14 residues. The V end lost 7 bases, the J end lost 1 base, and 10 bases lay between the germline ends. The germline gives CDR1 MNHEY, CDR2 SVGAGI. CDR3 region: CASKLQGNTGELFF. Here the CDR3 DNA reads TGTGCCAGCAAACTACAGGGGAACACCGGGGAGCTGTTTTTT.

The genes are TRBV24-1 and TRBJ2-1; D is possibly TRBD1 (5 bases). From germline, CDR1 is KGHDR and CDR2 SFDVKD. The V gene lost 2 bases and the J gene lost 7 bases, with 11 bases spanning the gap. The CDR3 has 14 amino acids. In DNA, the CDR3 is TGTGCCACCAGTGATTCGGACACCTGGAATGAGCAGTTCTTC. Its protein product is CATSDSDTWNEQFF.

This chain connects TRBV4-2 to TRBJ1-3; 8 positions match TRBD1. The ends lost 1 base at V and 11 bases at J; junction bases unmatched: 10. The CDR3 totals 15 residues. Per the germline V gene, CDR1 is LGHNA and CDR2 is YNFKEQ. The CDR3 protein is CASSQVQGAGPPIYF. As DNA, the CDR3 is TGTGCCAGCAGCCAAGTGCAGGGGGCGGGCCCTCCCATATATTTT.

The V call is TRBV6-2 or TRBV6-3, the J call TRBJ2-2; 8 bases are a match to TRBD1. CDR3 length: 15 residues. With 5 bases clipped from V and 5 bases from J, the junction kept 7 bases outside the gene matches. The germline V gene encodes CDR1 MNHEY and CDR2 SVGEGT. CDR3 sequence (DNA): TGTGCCAGCAGTACCTCAGGGGGCCGAACCGGGGAGCTGTTTTTT. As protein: CASSTSGGRTGELFF.

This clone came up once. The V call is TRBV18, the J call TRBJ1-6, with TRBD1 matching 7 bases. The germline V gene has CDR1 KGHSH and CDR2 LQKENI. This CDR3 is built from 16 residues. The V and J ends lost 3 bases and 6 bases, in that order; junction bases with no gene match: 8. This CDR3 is CASSPLGGTANSPLHF. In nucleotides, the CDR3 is TGTGCCAGCTCACCCCTTGGGGGGACAGCTAATTCACCCCTCCACTTT.

The CDR3 DNA sequence: TGCGCCAGCAGCCCTAGGACAGGGGGCTATGGCTACACCTTC. Protein: CASSPRTGGYGYTF. This chain uses TRBV5-1 with TRBJ1-2; 10 bases agree with TRBD1. The V gene's germline CDR1 is SGHRS and CDR2 YFSETQ. The CDR3 is 14 residues long. V trimming: 4 bases; J trimming: 4 bases; junction bases outside the gene matches: 4. The full variable domain, with the rest looked up from reference TRBV5-1 and TRBJ1-2, is KAGVTQTPRYLIKTRGQQVTLSCSPISGHRSVSWYQQTPGQGLQFLFEYFSETQRNKGNFPGRFSGRQFSNSRSEMNVSTLELGDSALYLCASSPRTGGYGYTFGSGTRLTVV.

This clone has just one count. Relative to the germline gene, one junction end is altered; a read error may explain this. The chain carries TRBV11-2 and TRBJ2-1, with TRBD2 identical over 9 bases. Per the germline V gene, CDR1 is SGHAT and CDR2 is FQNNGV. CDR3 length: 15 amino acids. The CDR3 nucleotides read TGTGCCAGCAGGACTTTAGCGGGGGCCTACAGTGAGCAGTTCTTC. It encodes CASRTLAGAYSEQFF.

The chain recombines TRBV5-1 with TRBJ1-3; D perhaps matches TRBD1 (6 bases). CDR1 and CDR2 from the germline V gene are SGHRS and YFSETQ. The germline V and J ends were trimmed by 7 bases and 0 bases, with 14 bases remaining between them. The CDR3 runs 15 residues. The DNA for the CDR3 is TGCGCCAGCGGTTTACAGGACAGCTCTGGAAACACCATATATTTT. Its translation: CASGLQDSSGNTIYF.

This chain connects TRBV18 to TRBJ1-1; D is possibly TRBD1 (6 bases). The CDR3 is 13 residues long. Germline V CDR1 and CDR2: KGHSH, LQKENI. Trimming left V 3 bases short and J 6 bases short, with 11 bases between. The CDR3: CASSPTGLAEAFF. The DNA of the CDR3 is TGTGCCAGCTCACCCACAGGGTTGGCTGAAGCTTTCTTT.

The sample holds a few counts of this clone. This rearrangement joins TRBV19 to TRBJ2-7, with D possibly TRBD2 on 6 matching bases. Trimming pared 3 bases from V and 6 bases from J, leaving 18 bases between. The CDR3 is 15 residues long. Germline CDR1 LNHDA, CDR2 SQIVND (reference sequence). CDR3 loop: CASSIMGTPEGEQYF. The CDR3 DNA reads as TGTGCCAGTAGTATCATGGGGACCCCGGAGGGCGAGCAGTACTTC.

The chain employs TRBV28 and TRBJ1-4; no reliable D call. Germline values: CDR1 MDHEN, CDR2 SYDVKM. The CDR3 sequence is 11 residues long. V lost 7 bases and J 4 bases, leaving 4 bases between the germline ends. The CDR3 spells CASTYNEKLFF. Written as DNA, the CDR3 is TGTGCCAGCACCTATAATGAAAAACTGTTTTTT.

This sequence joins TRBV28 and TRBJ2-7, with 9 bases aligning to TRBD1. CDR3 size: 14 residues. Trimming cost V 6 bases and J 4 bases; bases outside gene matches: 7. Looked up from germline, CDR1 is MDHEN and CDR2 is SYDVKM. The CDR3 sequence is CASRGTGSLYEQYF. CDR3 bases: TGTGCCAGCAGGGGGACAGGGTCCCTATACGAGCAGTACTTC.

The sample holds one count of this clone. The CDR3 sequence is CASSFWGDHEQYF. The CDR3 region has the DNA TGTGCCAGCAGTTTTTGGGGGGATCACGAGCAGTACTTC. The rearrangement uses TRBV28 and TRBJ2-7, with a weak D call TRBD2 (6 bases). CDR1 MDHEN and CDR2 SYDVKM come from the germline V gene. This CDR3 is built from 13 residues. Trimming removed 3 bases from V and 5 bases from J, with 11 bases in between.

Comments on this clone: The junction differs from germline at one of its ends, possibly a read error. The DNA for the CDR3 is TGTGCCAGCAGCGACGACCGAACTGAGGGAGAGCCCCAGTACTTC. Protein product: CASSDDRTEGEPQYF. This chain joins TRBV9 and TRBJ2-5, with TRBD2 as a possible D gene (5 bases). The CDR3 covers 15 residues. Germline V lookup: CDR1 SGDLS, CDR2 YYNGEE.

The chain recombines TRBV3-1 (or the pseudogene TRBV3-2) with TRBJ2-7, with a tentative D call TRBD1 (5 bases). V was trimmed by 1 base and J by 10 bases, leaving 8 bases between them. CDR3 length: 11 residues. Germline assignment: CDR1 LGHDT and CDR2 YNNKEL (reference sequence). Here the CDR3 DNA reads TGTGCCAGCAGCCAAGCCAGGGAACAGTACTTC. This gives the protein CASSQAREQYF.